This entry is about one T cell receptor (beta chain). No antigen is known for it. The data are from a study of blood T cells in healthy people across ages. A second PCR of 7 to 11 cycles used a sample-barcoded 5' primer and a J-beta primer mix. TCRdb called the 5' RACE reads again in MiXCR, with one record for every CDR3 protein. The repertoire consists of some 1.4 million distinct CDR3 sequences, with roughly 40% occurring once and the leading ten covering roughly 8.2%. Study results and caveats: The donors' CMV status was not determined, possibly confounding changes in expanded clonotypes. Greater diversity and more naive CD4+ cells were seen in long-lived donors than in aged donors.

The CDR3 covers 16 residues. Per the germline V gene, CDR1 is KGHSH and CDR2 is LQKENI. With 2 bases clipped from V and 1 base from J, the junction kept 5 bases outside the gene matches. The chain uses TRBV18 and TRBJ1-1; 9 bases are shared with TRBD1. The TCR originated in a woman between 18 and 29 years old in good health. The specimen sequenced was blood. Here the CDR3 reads CASSPGQGNGNTEAFF. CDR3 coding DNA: TGTGCCAGCTCACCAGGACAGGGGAACGGGAACACTGAAGCTTTCTTT. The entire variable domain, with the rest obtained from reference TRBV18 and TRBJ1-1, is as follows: NAGVMQNPRHLVRRRGQEARLRCSPMKGHSHVYWYRQLPEEGLKFMVYLQKENIIDESGMPKERFSAEFPKEGPSILRIQQVVRGDSAAYFCASSPGQGNGNTEAFFGQGTRLTVV.